The 2 T cell receptor beta chains in this list originate from one sample, sequenced in a study of graft-versus-host responses after intestinal transplantation. Libraries were prepared by immunoSEQ multiplex PCR; TCRdb keeps only in-frame clonotypes and omits some of them. The table shows tens of thousands of clones, with approximately 92% occurring only once. Sample: bone marrow, taken less than 750 days after intestinal transplantation. The receptors originated from a human patient who received an intestinal transplant, so some T cells may come from the graft donor.

This sequence joins TRBV9 and TRBJ1-2; D is ambiguous. Trimming left V 0 bases short and J 8 bases short, with 14 bases between. The CDR3 runs to 14 residues. Germline CDR1 SGDLS, CDR2 YYNGEE. CDR3 protein: CASSVGGPQVGYTF. In DNA, the CDR3 is TGTGCCAGCAGCGTAGGAGGGCCACAAGTCGGCTACACCTTC.

The chain recombines TRBV6-6 with TRBJ1-2; TRBD1 agrees at 7 bases. The V gene end was trimmed by 4 bases and the J gene end by 5 bases; junction bases not matched to a gene: 7. The V gene's germline CDR1 is MNHNY and CDR2 SVGAGI (reference sequence). The CDR3 covers 14 residues. The CDR3 nucleotides are TGTGCCAGCAGTTGGGACAGTATAGCTTATGGCTACACCTTC. Amino acid sequence: CASSWDSIAYGYTF.